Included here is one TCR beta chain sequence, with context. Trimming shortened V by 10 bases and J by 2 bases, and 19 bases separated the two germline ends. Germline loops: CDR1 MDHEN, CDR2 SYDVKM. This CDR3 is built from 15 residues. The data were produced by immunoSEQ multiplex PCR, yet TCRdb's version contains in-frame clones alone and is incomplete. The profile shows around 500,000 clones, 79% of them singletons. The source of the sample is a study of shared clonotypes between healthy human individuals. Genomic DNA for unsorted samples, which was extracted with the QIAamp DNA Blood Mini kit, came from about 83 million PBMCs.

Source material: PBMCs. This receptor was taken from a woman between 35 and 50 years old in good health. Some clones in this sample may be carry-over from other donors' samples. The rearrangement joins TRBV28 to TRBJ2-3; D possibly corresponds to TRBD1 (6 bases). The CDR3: CATEFWGRNTDTQYF. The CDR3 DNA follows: TGTGCCACCGAGTTTTGGGGGCGAAACACAGATACGCAGTATTTT.